This TCR beta chain was sequenced in a study of T cell responses to AZD1222 COVID-19 vaccine. Notes on this clone: Antigen: not known.

General study points: Repertoire sampling was restricted to post-peak T cell response timepoints. Distributed over spike, vaccine-associated CD4 TCRs predominated at 160-218 and 743-854.

Germline V gene data show CDR1 as KGHSH and CDR2 as LQKENI. The CDR3 runs to 16 residues. V was shortened by 2 bases and J by 4 bases, with 15 bases between the two germline ends. Libraries were prepared by immunoSEQ multiplex PCR; TCRdb keeps only in-frame clonotypes and omits some of them. The sample includes about 120,000 clones, roughly 90% of them seen just once. The sequenced sample was peripheral blood, obtained on day 0 of AZD1222 vaccination. The chain employs TRBV18 and TRBJ2-1, with TRBD1 as a possible D gene (6 bases). The sequence derives from an adult in good health. The CDR3 sequence is CASSPSGHRTYNEQFF. In DNA, the CDR3 is TGTGCCAGCTCACCATCGGGACACCGGACATACAATGAGCAGTTCTTC.